This T cell receptor (beta chain) originates from a study of OX40 agonist ivuxolimab in advanced cancers. Study-wide results and limits: Partial responders treated at 0.1-3.0 mg/kg exhibited clonal expansion among the lowest measured.

Comments on this clone: Its antigen is unidentified.

Patients who had autoimmune disease history or got systemic immunosuppression were left out. CDR1 SGHVS and CDR2 FQNEAQ come from the germline V gene. The length of the CDR3 is 14 residues. V was cut by 0 bases and J by 4 bases, with 9 bases left in between. Using immunoSEQ multiplex PCR, the repertoire was profiled, and TCRdb retains in-frame clones only, with some absent. This table has approximately 60,000 clones, about 87% appearing once. The receptor's source is an adult with an advanced solid tumor such as melanoma, head and neck, liver or kidney cancer. The chain recombines TRBV7-8 with TRBJ2-5, with D possibly TRBD2 on 5 matching bases. The sequenced sample was CD4+ or CD8+ T cells sorted from blood, obtained in a trial of the OX40 agonist ivuxolimab. The CDR3 region has the DNA TGTGCCAGCAGCTTAGCTGGGCGGGTAGAGACCCAGTACTTC. This sequence encodes CASSLAGRVETQYF.